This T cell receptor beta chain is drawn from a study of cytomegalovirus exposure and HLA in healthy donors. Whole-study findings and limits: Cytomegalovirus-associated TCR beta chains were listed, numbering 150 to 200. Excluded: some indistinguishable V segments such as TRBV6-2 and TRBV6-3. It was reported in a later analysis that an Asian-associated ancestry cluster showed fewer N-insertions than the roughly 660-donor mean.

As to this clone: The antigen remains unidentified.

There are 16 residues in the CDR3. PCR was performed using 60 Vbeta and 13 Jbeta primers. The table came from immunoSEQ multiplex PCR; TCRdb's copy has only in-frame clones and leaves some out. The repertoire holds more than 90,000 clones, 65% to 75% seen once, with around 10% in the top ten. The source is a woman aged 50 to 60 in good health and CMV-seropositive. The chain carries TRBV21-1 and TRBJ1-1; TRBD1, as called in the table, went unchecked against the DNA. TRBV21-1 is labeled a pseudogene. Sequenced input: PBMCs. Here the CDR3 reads CASYIGQGPSFGEAFF. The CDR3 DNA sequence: TGTGCCAGTTATATAGGACAGGGCCCATCTTTTGGTGAAGCTTTCTTT.